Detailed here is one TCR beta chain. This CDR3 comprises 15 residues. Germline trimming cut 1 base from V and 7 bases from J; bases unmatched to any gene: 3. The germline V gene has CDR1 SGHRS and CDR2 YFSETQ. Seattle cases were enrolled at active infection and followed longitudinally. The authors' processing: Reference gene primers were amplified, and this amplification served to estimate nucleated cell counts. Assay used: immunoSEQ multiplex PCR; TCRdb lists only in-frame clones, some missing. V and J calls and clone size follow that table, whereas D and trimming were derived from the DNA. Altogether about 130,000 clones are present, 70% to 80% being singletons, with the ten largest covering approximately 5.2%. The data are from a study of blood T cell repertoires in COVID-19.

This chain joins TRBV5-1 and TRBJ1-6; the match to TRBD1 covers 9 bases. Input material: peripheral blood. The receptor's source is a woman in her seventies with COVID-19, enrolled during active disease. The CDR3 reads CASSLSGQGNSPLHF. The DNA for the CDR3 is TGCGCCAGCAGCTTGTCCGGACAGGGGAATTCACCCCTCCACTTT.